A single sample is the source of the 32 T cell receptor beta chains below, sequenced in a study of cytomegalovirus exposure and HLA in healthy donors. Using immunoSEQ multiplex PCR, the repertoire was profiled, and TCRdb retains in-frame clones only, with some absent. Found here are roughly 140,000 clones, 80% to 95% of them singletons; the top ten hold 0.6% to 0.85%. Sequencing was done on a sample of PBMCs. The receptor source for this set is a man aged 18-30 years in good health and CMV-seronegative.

The CDR3 is CASSAQTGLDTEAFF. The CDR3 bases are TGTGCCAGCAGCGCGCAGACAGGGTTGGACACTGAAGCTTTCTTT. The chain recombines TRBV9 with TRBJ1-1; 7 bases are a match to TRBD1. Trimming took 3 bases from V and 3 from J; bases not matched to a gene: 8. Germline V CDR1 and CDR2: SGDLS, YYNGEE. The CDR3 spans 15 residues. Full variable domain (rest looked up from reference TRBV9 and TRBJ1-1): DSGVTQTPKHLITATGQRVTLRCSPRSGDLSVYWYQQSLDQGLQFLIQYYNGEERAKGNILERFSAQQFPDLHSELNLSSLELGDSALYFCASSAQTGLDTEAFFGQGTRLTVV.

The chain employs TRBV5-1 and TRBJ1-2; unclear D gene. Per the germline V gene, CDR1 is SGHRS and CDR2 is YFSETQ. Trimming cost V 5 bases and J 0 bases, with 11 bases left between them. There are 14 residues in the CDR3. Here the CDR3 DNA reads TGCGCCAGCAGGGTACAGAGTACTAACTATGGCTACACCTTC. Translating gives CASRVQSTNYGYTF.

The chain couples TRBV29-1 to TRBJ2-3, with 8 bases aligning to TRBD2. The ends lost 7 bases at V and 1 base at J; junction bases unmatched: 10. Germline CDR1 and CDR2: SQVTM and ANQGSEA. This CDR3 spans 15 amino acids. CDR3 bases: TGCAGCGCCGGCCGCGGGAGGTTGCGCACAGATACGCAGTATTTT. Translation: CSAGRGRLRTDTQYF.

The chain's CDR3 is CASSLWAEQETQYF. Written as DNA, the CDR3 is TGTGCCAGCAGTTTATGGGCAGAACAAGAGACCCAGTACTTC. J is TRBJ2-5 and V is TRBV28; D is ambiguous. Per germline, CDR1 MDHEN and CDR2 SYDVKM. Trimming took 0 bases from V and 2 from J, leaving 7 bases between them. The CDR3 has 14 amino acids.

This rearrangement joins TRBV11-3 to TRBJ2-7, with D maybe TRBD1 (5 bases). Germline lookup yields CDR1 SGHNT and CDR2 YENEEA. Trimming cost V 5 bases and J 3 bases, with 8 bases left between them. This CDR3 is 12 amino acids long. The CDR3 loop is CASSTDSYEQYV. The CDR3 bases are TGTGCCAGCAGCACCGACAGCTACGAGCAGTACGTC.

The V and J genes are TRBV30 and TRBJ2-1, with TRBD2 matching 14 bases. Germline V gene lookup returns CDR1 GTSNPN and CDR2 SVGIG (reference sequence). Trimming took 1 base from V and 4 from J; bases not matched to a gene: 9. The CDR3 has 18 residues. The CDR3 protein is CAWSGLAGGTRNYNEQFF. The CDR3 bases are TGTGCCTGGAGTGGACTAGCGGGAGGGACCCGAAATTACAATGAGCAGTTCTTC.

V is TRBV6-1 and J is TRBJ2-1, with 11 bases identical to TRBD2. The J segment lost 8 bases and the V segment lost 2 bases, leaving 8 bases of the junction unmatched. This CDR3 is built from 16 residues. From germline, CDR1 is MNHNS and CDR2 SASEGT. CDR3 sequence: CASSELAGGSGDEQFF. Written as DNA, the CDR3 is TGTGCCAGCAGTGAACTAGCGGGGGGCTCGGGTGATGAGCAGTTCTTC.

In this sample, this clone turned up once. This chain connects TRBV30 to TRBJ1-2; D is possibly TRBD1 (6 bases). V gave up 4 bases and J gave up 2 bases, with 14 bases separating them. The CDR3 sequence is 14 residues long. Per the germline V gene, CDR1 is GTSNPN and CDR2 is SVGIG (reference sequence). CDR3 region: CAWTGFQGNYGYTF. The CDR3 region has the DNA TGTGCCTGGACTGGATTCCAGGGGAACTATGGCTACACCTTC.

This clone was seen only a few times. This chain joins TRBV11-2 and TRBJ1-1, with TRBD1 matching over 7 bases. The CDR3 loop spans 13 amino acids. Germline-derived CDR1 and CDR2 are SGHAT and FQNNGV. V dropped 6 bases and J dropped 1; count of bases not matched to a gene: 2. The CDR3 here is CASRRGQNTEAFF. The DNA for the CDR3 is TGTGCCAGCAGGAGGGGGCAGAACACTGAAGCTTTCTTT.

CDR3 sequence: CASSPRGPTGELFF. CDR3 DNA: TGTGCCAGCAGCCCCAGGGGGCCGACCGGGGAGCTGTTTTTT. The V gene is TRBV11-1, the J gene TRBJ2-2, with 8 bases aligning to TRBD1. J lost 5 bases, V lost 5 bases, and 4 bases had no gene match. The CDR3 totals 14 residues. Germline CDR1 and CDR2: SGHAT and FQDESV (reference sequence). Full variable domain (rest looked up from reference TRBV11-1 and TRBJ2-2): EAEVAQSPRYKITEKSQAVAFWCDPISGHATLYWYRQILGQGPELLVQFQDESVVDDSQLPKDRFSAERLKGVDSTLKIQPAELGDSAMYLCASSPRGPTGELFFGEGSRLTVL.

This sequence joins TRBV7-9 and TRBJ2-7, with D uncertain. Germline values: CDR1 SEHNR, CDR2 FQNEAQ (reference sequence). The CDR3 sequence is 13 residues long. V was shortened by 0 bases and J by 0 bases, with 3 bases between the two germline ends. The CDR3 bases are TGTGCCAGCAGCTTAGCGGGCTCCTACGAGCAGTACGTC. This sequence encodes CASSLAGSYEQYV.

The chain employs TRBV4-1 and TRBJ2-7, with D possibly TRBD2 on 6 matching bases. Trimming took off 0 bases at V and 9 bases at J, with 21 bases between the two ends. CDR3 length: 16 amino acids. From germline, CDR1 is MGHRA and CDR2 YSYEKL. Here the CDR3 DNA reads TGCGCCAGCAGCCAAGAATTCGCGGGGCTCCTACGAAGGCAGTACTTC. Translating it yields CASSQEFAGLLRRQYF.

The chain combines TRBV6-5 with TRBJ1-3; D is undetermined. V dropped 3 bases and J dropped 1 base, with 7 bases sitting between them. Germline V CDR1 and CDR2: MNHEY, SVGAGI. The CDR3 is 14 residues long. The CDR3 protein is CASSYSLSGNTIYF. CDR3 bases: TGTGCCAGCAGTTATTCACTTTCTGGAAACACCATATATTTT.

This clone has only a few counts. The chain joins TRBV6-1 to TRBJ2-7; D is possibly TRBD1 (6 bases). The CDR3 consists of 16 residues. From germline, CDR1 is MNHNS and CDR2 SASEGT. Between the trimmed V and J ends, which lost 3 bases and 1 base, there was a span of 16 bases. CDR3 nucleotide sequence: TGTGCCAGCAGTGACGCCCGACAGGCTAGTTCCTACGAGCAGTACTTC. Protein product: CASSDARQASSYEQYF.

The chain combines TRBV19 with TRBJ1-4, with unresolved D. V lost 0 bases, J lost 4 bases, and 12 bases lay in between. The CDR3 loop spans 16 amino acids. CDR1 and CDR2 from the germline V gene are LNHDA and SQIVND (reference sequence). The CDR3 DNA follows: TGTGCCAGTAGTATAGATCCGGGAGAAGGTAATGAAAAACTGTTTTTT. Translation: CASSIDPGEGNEKLFF.

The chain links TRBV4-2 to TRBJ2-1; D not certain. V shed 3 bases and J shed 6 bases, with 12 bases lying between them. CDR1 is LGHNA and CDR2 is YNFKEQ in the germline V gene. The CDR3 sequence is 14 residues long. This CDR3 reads CASSQTSEPNEQFF. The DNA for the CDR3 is TGTGCCAGCAGCCAGACATCTGAGCCCAATGAGCAGTTCTTC.

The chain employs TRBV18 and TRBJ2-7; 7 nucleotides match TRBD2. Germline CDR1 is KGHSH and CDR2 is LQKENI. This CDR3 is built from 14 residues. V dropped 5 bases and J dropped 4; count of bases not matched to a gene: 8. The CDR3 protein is CASSYGLDGYEQYV. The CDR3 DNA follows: TGTGCCAGCTCATACGGACTAGATGGTTACGAGCAGTACGTC.

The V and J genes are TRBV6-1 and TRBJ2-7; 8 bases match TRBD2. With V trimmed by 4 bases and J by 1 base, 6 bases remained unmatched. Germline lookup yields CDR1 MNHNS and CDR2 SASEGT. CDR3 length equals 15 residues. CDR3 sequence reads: CASSAWTSPSYEQYV. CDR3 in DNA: TGTGCCAGCAGTGCTTGGACTAGCCCGTCCTACGAGCAGTACGTC.

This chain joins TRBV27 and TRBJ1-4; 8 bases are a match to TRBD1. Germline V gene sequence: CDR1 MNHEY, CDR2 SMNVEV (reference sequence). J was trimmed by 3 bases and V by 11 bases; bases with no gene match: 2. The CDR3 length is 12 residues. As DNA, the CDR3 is TGTGCCGGACAGGGATCTAATGAAAAACTGTTTTTT. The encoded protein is CAGQGSNEKLFF. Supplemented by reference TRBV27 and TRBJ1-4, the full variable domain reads EAQVTQNPRYLITVTGKKLTVTCSQNMNHEYMSWYRQDPGLGLRQIYYSMNVEVTDKGDVPEGYKVSRKEKRNFPLILESPSPNQTSLYFCAGQGSNEKLFFGSGTQLSVL.

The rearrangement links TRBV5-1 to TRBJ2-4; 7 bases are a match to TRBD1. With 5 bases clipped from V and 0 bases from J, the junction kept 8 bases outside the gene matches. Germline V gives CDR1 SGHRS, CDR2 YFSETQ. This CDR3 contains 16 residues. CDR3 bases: TGCGCCAGCAGTATGGGGACAGAACTAGCCAAAAACATTCAGTACTTC. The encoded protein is CASSMGTELAKNIQYF.

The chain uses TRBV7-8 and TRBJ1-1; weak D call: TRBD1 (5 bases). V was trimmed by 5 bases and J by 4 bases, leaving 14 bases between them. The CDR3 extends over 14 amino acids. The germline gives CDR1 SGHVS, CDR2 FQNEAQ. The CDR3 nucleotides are TGTGCCAGCAGCCCGGGGGTGGGGGGCACTGAAGCTTTCTTT. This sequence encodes CASSPGVGGTEAFF.

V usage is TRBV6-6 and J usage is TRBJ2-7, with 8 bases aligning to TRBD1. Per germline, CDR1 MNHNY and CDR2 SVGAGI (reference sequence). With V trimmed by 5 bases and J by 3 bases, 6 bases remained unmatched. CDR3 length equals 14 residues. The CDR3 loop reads CASSGSGGFYEQYF. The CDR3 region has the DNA TGTGCCAGCAGTGGTTCAGGGGGCTTCTACGAGCAGTACTTC.

The CDR3 protein is CASKPGQGNLGELFF. Written as DNA, the CDR3 is TGTGCCAGCAAACCGGGACAGGGAAATCTCGGGGAGCTGTTTTTT. The chain carries TRBV6-1 and TRBJ2-2; 9 nucleotides match TRBD1. The CDR3 spans 15 residues. CDR1 MNHNS and CDR2 SASEGT come from the germline V gene. With V trimmed by 7 bases and J by 7 bases, 10 bases remained unmatched.

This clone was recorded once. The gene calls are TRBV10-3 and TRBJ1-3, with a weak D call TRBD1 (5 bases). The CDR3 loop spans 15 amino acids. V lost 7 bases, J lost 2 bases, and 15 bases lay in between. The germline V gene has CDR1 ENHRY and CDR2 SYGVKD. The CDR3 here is CAIKEGQNAGNTIYF. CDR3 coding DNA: TGTGCCATCAAGGAGGGGCAGAACGCTGGAAACACCATATATTTT.

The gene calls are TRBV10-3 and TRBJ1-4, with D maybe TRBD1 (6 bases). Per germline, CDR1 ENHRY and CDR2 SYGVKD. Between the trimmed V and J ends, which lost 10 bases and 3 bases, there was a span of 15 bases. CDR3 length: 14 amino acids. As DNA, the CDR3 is TGTGCCACTAGGACAGTAGGGGCTAATGAAAAACTGTTTTTT. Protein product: CATRTVGANEKLFF.

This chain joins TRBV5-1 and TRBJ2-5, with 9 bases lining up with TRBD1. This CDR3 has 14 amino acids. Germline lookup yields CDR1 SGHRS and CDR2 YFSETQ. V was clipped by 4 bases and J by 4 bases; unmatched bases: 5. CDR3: CASSPGTGRETQYF. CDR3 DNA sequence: TGCGCCAGCAGCCCGGGGACAGGGAGAGAGACCCAGTACTTC.

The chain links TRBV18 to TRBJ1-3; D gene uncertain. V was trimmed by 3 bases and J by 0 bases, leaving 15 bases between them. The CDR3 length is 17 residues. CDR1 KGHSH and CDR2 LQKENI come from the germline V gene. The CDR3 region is CASSPDAGVLSGNTIYF. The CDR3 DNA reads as TGTGCCAGCTCACCGGATGCGGGAGTCCTCTCTGGAAACACCATATATTTT.

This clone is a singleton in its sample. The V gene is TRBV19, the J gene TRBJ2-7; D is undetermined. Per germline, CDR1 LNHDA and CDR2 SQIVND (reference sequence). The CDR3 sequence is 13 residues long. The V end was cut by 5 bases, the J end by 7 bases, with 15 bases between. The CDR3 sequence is CASSLRPGWEQYV. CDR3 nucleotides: TGTGCCAGTAGTTTACGTCCCGGGTGGGAGCAGTACGTC.

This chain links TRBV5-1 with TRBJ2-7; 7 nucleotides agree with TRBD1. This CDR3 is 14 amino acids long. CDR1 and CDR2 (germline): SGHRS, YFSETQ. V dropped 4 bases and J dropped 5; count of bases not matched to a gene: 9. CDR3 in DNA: TGCGCCAGCAGCGGGCAATTAGGGGGCGACGAGCAGTACGTC. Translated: CASSGQLGGDEQYV.

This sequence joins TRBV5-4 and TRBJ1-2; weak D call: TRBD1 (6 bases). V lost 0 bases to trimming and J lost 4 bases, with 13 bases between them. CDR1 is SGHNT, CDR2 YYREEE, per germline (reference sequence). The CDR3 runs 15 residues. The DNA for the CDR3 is TGTGCCAGCAGCTTGGTGGGGGGGCGCTTCTATGGCTACACCTTC. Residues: CASSLVGGRFYGYTF.

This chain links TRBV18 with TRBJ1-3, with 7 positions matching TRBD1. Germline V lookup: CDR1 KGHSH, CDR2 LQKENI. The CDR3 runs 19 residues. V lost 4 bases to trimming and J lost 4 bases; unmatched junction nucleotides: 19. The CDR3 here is CASSQLKTGRTVYGNTIYF. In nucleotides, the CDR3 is TGTGCCAGCTCACAACTCAAGACAGGGAGGACTGTCTACGGAAACACCATATATTTT.

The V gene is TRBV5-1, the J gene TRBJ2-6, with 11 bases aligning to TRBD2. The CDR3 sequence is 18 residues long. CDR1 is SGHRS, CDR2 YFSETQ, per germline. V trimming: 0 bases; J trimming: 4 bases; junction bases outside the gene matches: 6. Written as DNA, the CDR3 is TGCGCCAGCAGCTTGGAACTAGCGGGAGTGTCGGGGGCCAACGTCCTGACTTTC. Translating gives CASSLELAGVSGANVLTF.